Each of the 20 T cell receptor beta chains below was sequenced from the same sample in a study of blood T cell repertoires in COVID-19 (dated by TCRdb to 2018 to 2020). Receptor libraries were prepared by the immunoSEQ multiplex PCR assay. TCRdb obtained this table from immuneACCESS and retained in-frame rearrangements with V and J assigned. These tables miss some clones; where compared with another copy, unresolved V genes account for less than half of the shortfall, and the remainder is unexplained. Counted in this sample were about 170,000 clones; roughly 80% of them appeared once. The ten largest account for about 8% of the sample. The source material was peripheral blood. The receptor set was obtained from a woman in her sixties or seventies with acute or convalescent COVID-19.

The chain links TRBV12-3 or TRBV12-4 to TRBJ1-2, with D hard to call. The CDR3 is 13 residues long. V lost 6 bases, J lost 3 bases, and 11 bases lay in between. CDR3 coding DNA: TGTGCCAGCAGCGTTGTATCAGACTATGGCTACACCTTC. Translating it yields CASSVVSDYGYTF.

The chain links TRBV7-2 to TRBJ2-7; D gene unclear. The V and J ends lost 1 base and 3 bases respectively, with 10 bases between them. CDR3 length: 14 amino acids. Germline V lookup: CDR1 SGHTA, CDR2 FQGNSA. Here the CDR3 DNA reads TGTGCCAGCAGCTTAGTATCTGGCAGCTACGAGCAGTACTTC. It encodes CASSLVSGSYEQYF.

The chain carries TRBV19 and TRBJ1-1, with 9 bases lining up with TRBD1. V was pared by 5 bases and J by 4 bases, with 2 bases of the junction left unmatched. The CDR3 is 13 amino acids. Germline values: CDR1 LNHDA, CDR2 SQIVND (reference sequence). CDR3 sequence: CASSDRGITEAFF. CDR3 bases: TGTGCCAGTAGTGACAGGGGGATCACTGAAGCTTTCTTT.

This clone was recorded only once. The chain is built from TRBV9 and TRBJ1-3, with D possibly TRBD1 on 5 matching bases. Trimming left V 3 bases short and J 0 bases short, with 19 bases between. The CDR3 runs 18 residues. The germline V gene has CDR1 SGDLS and CDR2 YYNGEE. The DNA of the CDR3 is TGTGCCAGCAGCGCGGGCCACTCGACAGTTCGCTCTGGAAACACCATATATTTT. It is translated as CASSAGHSTVRSGNTIYF. Based on the CDR3 plus reference TRBV9 and TRBJ1-3, the full variable domain is DSGVTQTPKHLITATGQRVTLRCSPRSGDLSVYWYQQSLDQGLQFLIQYYNGEERAKGNILERFSAQQFPDLHSELNLSSLELGDSALYFCASSAGHSTVRSGNTIYFGEGSWLTVV.

This sequence joins TRBV20-1 and TRBJ2-1, with 12 bases that match TRBD2. V gave up 3 bases and J gave up 8 bases; unmatched junction bases: 5. The length of the CDR3 is 14 residues. Germline CDR1 and CDR2: DFQATT and SNEGSKA (reference sequence). This chain's CDR3 is CSASPLAGGHEQFF. CDR3 nucleotide sequence: TGCAGTGCTAGTCCACTAGCGGGAGGCCATGAGCAGTTCTTC.

The CDR3 is CASSSQPYEQYF. The CDR3, as DNA: TGTGCCAGCAGTTCACAGCCCTACGAGCAGTACTTC. The V call is TRBV12-3 or TRBV12-4, the J call TRBJ2-7; the D is unclear. The CDR3 length is 12 residues. Trimming removed 4 bases at V and 2 bases at J, with 6 bases between.

This chain links TRBV30 with TRBJ1-6; TRBD1 matches 9 bases. Per the germline V gene, CDR1 is GTSNPN and CDR2 is SVGIG (reference sequence). The length of the CDR3 is 14 residues. V was clipped by 3 bases and J by 8 bases; unmatched bases: 5. DNA for the CDR3: TGTGCCTGGAGCCGGGACAGGGCAGATTCACCCCTCCACTTT. It yields the protein CAWSRDRADSPLHF.

This clone was observed a handful of times. The rearrangement joins TRBV5-6 to TRBJ1-1; 9 nucleotides line up with TRBD1. Trimming at V came to 3 bases and at J to 9 bases, leaving 9 bases not matched to a gene. The CDR3 spans 14 residues. Germline V gene lookup returns CDR1 SGHDT and CDR2 YYEEEE. The CDR3 region has the DNA TGTGCCAGCAGCTCAACAGGGGGCTTATTTAAAGCTTTCTTT. Amino acid sequence: CASSSTGGLFKAFF.

The chain uses TRBV6-5 and TRBJ1-1, with D perhaps TRBD1 (6 bases). The CDR3 covers 14 residues. Germline values: CDR1 MNHEY, CDR2 SVGAGI. Trimming took 2 bases from V and 5 from J, leaving 12 bases between them. CDR3 in DNA: TGTGCCAGCAGTTACGGGGGCTCGGGGACTGAAGCTTTCTTT. Protein product: CASSYGGSGTEAFF.

CDR3 in amino acids: CASSARGQGAWETQYF. The CDR3 region has the DNA TGTGCCAGCAGTGCCCGCGGACAGGGGGCTTGGGAGACCCAGTACTTC. This sequence joins TRBV6-1 and TRBJ2-5; the match to TRBD1 covers 11 bases. The V gene's germline CDR1 is MNHNS and CDR2 SASEGT. This CDR3 comprises 16 residues. Unmatched junction bases numbered 9, after V lost 4 bases and J lost 5 bases.

The count of this clone is one. The V and J genes are TRBV5-4 and TRBJ1-2; 10 bases fit TRBD1. Per germline, CDR1 SGHNT and CDR2 YYREEE (reference sequence). V was clipped by 1 base and J by 0 bases; unmatched bases: 9. The CDR3 covers 18 residues. The CDR3 protein is CASSLTFRGQGTNYGYTF. CDR3 nucleotides: TGTGCCAGCAGCTTGACCTTCCGGGGACAGGGGACTAACTATGGCTACACCTTC.

The V call is TRBV7-9, the J call TRBJ1-6; 7 bases match TRBD1. Germline V CDR1 and CDR2: SEHNR, FQNEAQ (reference sequence). This CDR3 comprises 14 residues. The ends lost 5 bases at V and 9 bases at J; junction bases unmatched: 7. The CDR3 region has the DNA TGTGCCAGCAGCCCTGAGGGGGCTAGTTCACCCCTCCACTTT. This translates into CASSPEGASSPLHF.

This chain joins TRBV6-2 or TRBV6-3 and TRBJ1-6; weak D call: TRBD1 (6 bases). The CDR3 has 15 residues. Germline V CDR1 and CDR2: MNHEY, SVGEGT. Trimming pared 5 bases from V and 6 bases from J, leaving 14 bases between. The CDR3 DNA sequence: TGTGCCAGCAGTGGAACCGGACAGTTTAATTCACCCCTCCACTTT. It encodes CASSGTGQFNSPLHF.

The chain uses TRBV6-2 or TRBV6-3 and TRBJ1-5; D gene uncertain. Germline V gene lookup returns CDR1 MNHEY and CDR2 SVGEGT. The V gene lost 6 bases and the J gene lost 10 bases, with 16 bases spanning the gap. CDR3 length: 13 amino acids. CDR3 DNA: TGTGCCAGCAGCCCCGAGAGTTTCGAACCCCAGCATTTT. Its translation: CASSPESFEPQHF.

The genes are TRBV9 and TRBJ1-1, with no clear D. This CDR3 has 13 amino acids. The germline V and J ends were trimmed by 3 bases and 0 bases, with 6 bases remaining between them. Germline V gives CDR1 SGDLS, CDR2 YYNGEE. The CDR3 DNA sequence: TGTGCCAGCAGCGGAACTTTGAACACTGAAGCTTTCTTT. The encoded protein is CASSGTLNTEAFF.

This chain connects TRBV4-2 to TRBJ2-3, with 15 positions matching TRBD2. This CDR3 comprises 17 residues. V lost 1 base to trimming and J lost 2 bases; unmatched junction nucleotides: 1. Germline lookup yields CDR1 LGHNA and CDR2 YNFKEQ. This chain's CDR3 is CASSQGTSGGDTDTQYF. The CDR3 region has the DNA TGTGCCAGCAGCCAAGGGACTAGCGGGGGGGACACAGATACGCAGTATTTT.

The table lists this clone with a few counts. The J gene is TRBJ2-7, the V gene TRBV3-1 (or the pseudogene TRBV3-2); D is unresolved. Trimming pared 0 bases from V and 5 bases from J, leaving 8 bases between. The CDR3 extends over 13 amino acids. CDR1 and CDR2 from the germline V gene are LGHDT and YNNKEL (reference sequence). The CDR3 nucleotides read TGTGCCAGCAGCCAAGAGGGCCCTAACGAGCAGTACTTC. Protein product: CASSQEGPNEQYF.

V and J are TRBV6-5 and TRBJ1-1, with a weak D call TRBD1 (5 bases). CDR1 is MNHEY, CDR2 SVGAGI, per germline. Trimming took 5 bases from V and 0 from J, leaving 7 bases between them. The CDR3 length is 13 residues. CDR3 region: CASSPRVNTEAFF. The CDR3 DNA reads TGTGCCAGCAGTCCCAGGGTGAACACTGAAGCTTTCTTT.

The CDR3 protein is CSASGGQGAGGVEQFF. DNA for the CDR3: TGCAGTGCTAGTGGGGGACAGGGGGCCGGCGGGGTTGAGCAGTTCTTC. The chain couples TRBV20-1 to TRBJ2-1; 12 bases fit TRBD1. CDR3 length: 16 amino acids. V gave up 3 bases and J gave up 9 bases; unmatched junction bases: 12. CDR1 DFQATT and CDR2 SNEGSKA come from the germline V gene (reference sequence).

The chain has TRBV7-2 and TRBJ2-3; a weak D match, TRBD1 (6 bases). The CDR3 runs 14 residues. Trimming removed 8 bases at V and 2 bases at J, with 14 bases between. Germline assignment: CDR1 SGHTA and CDR2 FQGNSA. DNA of the CDR3: TGTGCCAGCGCTCGGGACACGGTCACAGATACGCAGTATTTT. It encodes CASARDTVTDTQYF.